This T cell receptor (beta chain) was profiled in a study of CD8 T cells in Susac syndrome. Overall study: Clinical remission applied to fewer than ten sequenced Susac syndrome patients, and five or six had active disease. When their blood was taken, patients with Susac syndrome were therapy-naive, taking corticosteroids, or taking intravenous immunoglobulin alone. Study findings and constraints: Within total CD8+ repertoires, over 15 Susac-specific public clones were found, and within CD8+ TEMRA repertoires, four or five.

Random hexamers were used to reverse transcribe roughly 0.5 to 1 ug of RNA. The method of amplification for TCR beta CDR3 was immunoSEQ multiplex PCR, covering 54 Vbeta and 13 Jbeta. TCRdb used MiXCR to reprocess the immunoSEQ multiplex PCR reads, holding one entry per CDR3 protein. The sample lists 75,000 to 95,000 distinct CDR3 sequences; 95% to 97% were seen once. J was trimmed by 2 bases and V by 1 base; bases with no gene match: 9. The CDR3 is 16 amino acids. CDR1 and CDR2 from the germline V gene are DFQATT and SNEGSKA (reference sequence). With regard to this clonotype: Its antigen is currently unknown.

The source material was CD8+ T cells from PBMCs. This TCR came from a human donor with Susac syndrome. The rearrangement links TRBV20-1 to TRBJ1-2, with TRBD1 matching over 8 bases. CDR3 amino acids: CSARGGGTGENYGYTF. CDR3 bases: TGCAGTGCTAGAGGGGGAGGGACAGGAGAAAACTATGGCTACACCTTC.